This is a list of T cell receptor beta chains from one sample in a study of cytomegalovirus exposure and HLA in healthy donors. The assay was immunoSEQ multiplex PCR, and TCRdb's table has in-frame clones only and misses some. The sample consists of 170,000 or so clones, around three quarters of them appearing once. Sample: PBMCs. Receptor source: a man aged 40-49 years in good health and CMV-seronegative. CDR3s include the opening cysteine and the closing phenylalanine or tryptophan. The order of the fields is D gene, V gene, clone size, J gene, CDR3 length, CDR3 DNA, CDR3 protein. A D gene is named only where the DNA matches it firmly. Rows give clone size only sometimes, using once, few, many, or a class for an expanded clone.

-,TRBV11-2,-,TRBJ1-1,15,TGTGCCAGCAGCACAGCTTGGGTTACCAATACTGAAGCTTTCTTT,CASSTAWVTNTEAFF
TRBD2,TRBV5-1,-,TRBJ2-4,16,TGCGCCAGCAGCCCGGGGGGATTTCTAGCCAAAAACATTCAGTACTTC,CASSPGGFLAKNIQYF
TRBD2,TRBV5-1,-,TRBJ2-5,15,TGCGCCAGCAGCTGGGTGACTAGCGGGGAAGAGACCCAGTACTTC,CASSWVTSGEETQYF
-,TRBV5-1,-,TRBJ1-4,14,TGCGCCAGCAGCTTGGAAGGGGTGCGTGAAAAACTGTTTTTT,CASSLEGVREKLFF
TRBD2,TRBV5-1,once,TRBJ2-3,16,TGCGCCAGCAGCCGGGTAGTAGCGGGGGGCACAGATACGCAGTATTTT,CASSRVVAGGTDTQYF
-,TRBV7-9,once,TRBJ1-1,14,TGTGCCAGCAGCTTGGTAGCGGGGGCAACTGAAGCTTTCTTT,CASSLVAGATEAFF
TRBD1,TRBV27,-,TRBJ1-1,14,TGTGCCAGCAGCTTCGGGACAGTGAACACTGAAGCTTTCTTT,CASSFGTVNTEAFF
-,TRBV30,-,TRBJ1-1,16,TGTGCCTGGAGTGGGAGCCTTACCACGGGGGTCCTCAAAGCTTTCTTT,CAWSGSLTTGVLKAFF
-,TRBV11-2,-,TRBJ2-7,16,TGTGCCAGCAGCTCCCAGAACGGGGGTTCTTCGTACGAGCAGTACTTC,CASSSQNGGSSYEQYF
-,TRBV7-2,few,TRBJ1-2,14,TGTGCCAGCAACCCCGGGGGGCTCTCCGGTGGCTACACCTTC,CASNPGGLSGGYTF
-,TRBV5-1,few,TRBJ1-1,14,TGCGCCAGCAGCTTGACAGGGATGAACACTGAAGCTTTCTTT,CASSLTGMNTEAFF
TRBD1,TRBV9,-,TRBJ1-3,16,TGTGCCAGCAGCACGAGACAGGGCCCTGCTGGAAACACCATATATTTT,CASSTRQGPAGNTIYF
-,TRBV19,-,TRBJ2-6,18,TGTGCCAGTAGTATTTACCAGGGTGGTGGATCTGGGGCCAACGTCCTGACTTTC,CASSIYQGGGSGANVLTF
TRBD1,TRBV5-1,-,TRBJ2-7,13,TGCGCCAGCGCCCGGGACAGCTCCTACGAGCAGTACTTC,CASARDSSYEQYF
-,TRBV18,-,TRBJ2-1,14,TGTGCCAGCTCACCGATCAGGGACTACAATGAGCAGTTCTTC,CASSPIRDYNEQFF
-,TRBV6-1,-,TRBJ2-3,12,TGTGCCAGCAGTGAACACAGGGATACGCAGTATTTT,CASSEHRDTQYF
TRBD1,TRBV7-2,-,TRBJ2-5,16,TGTGCCAGCAGCTTAGTGGGACAGGGGGCGCAAGAGACCCAGTACTTC,CASSLVGQGAQETQYF
TRBD1,TRBV7-2,-,TRBJ2-5,19,TGTGCCAGCAGCTTAGCGCGTGGTTCGGGACAGGGGAGGGGTAGGACCCAGTACTTC,CASSLARGSGQGRGRTQYF
-,TRBV5-1,-,TRBJ1-1,15,TGCGCCAGCAGCTTTATGGCAGGTTCGAACACTGAAGCTTTCTTT,CASSFMAGSNTEAFF
-,TRBV5-6,-,TRBJ2-5,16,TGTGCCAGCAGCCCCGGCCTCTTGGGCGGGACAGAGACCCAGTACTTC,CASSPGLLGGTETQYF
-,TRBV7-3,-,TRBJ2-1,16,TGTGCCAGCAGCTTAATAGGCGGGGCGACCTACAATGAGCAGTTCTTC,CASSLIGGATYNEQFF
-,TRBV4-1,-,TRBJ2-7,16,TGCGCCAGCAGCCATCCGGGCCGCGGGAAGGGCTACGAGCAGTACTTC,CASSHPGRGKGYEQYF
TRBD1,TRBV19,-,TRBJ1-6,14,TGTGCCACCCAGGACAGGGCTTATAATTCACCCCTCCACTTT,CATQDRAYNSPLHF
-,TRBV7-9,-,TRBJ1-4,18,TGTGCCAGCAGCTTAGCAACACCCAACCGGGGACTTAATGAAAAACTGTTTTTT,CASSLATPNRGLNEKLFF
-,TRBV21-1,-,TRBJ2-2,18,TGTGCCAGCAGCAAGTGCCTCGGGCAGGGAGGGAACACCGGGGAGCTGTTTTTT,CASSKCLGQGGNTGELFF
-,TRBV5-8,-,TRBJ1-5,13,TGTGCCAGCAGCACACGGACAGTTCAGCCCCAGCATTTT,CASSTRTVQPQHF
-,TRBV9,-,TRBJ1-1,14,TGTGCCAGCAGCGTAGTATTGGGGGCCTTTGAAGCTTTCTTT,CASSVVLGAFEAFF
-,TRBV5-4,-,TRBJ2-2,13,TGTGCCAGCAGCCTCGGGACTACCGGGGAGCTGTTTTTT,CASSLGTTGELFF
TRBD1,TRBV23-1,-,TRBJ1-6,15,TGCGCCAGCAGGGAACAGGGGGCGCGGAATTCACCCCTCCACTTT,CASREQGARNSPLHF
-,TRBV13,-,TRBJ2-7,14,TGTGCCAGCAGCTTAGAGGGGCGGCCTTACGAGCAGTACTTC,CASSLEGRPYEQYF
-,TRBV7-2,-,TRBJ2-3,16,TGTGCCAGCAGCCGCGCGGTTAGCGCCCTCACAGATACGCAGTATTTT,CASSRAVSALTDTQYF
TRBD1,TRBV29-1,-,TRBJ2-5,13,TGCAGCGACTGGACAGGGGTGGGTGAGACCCAGTACTTC,CSDWTGVGETQYF
-,TRBV18,-,TRBJ1-1,14,TGTGCCAGCTCACCACCGCCAGGGAACACTGAAGCTTTCTTT,CASSPPPGNTEAFF
TRBD2,TRBV19,-,TRBJ2-5,17,TGTGCCAGTAGTATAGACTCCGGGACTAGCGGGCGCGGTACCCAGTACTTC,CASSIDSGTSGRGTQYF
-,TRBV6-6,-,TRBJ2-1,13,TGTGCCAGCAGTTACCGGAACGGGGATGAGCAGTTCTTC,CASSYRNGDEQFF
TRBD1,TRBV7-9,-,TRBJ2-5,16,TGTGCCAGCAGCCTGACCGGGACAGGGGGACGTGAGACCCAGTACTTC,CASSLTGTGGRETQYF
-,TRBV6-1,-,TRBJ2-7,14,TGTGCCAACGGGAGGGGACAGGGATCCTACGAGCAGTACTTC,CANGRGQGSYEQYF
-,TRBV29-1,-,TRBJ2-7,10,TGCAGCGTTAAACTAGGGGGGCAGTACTTC,CSVKLGGQYF
-,TRBV11-2,-,TRBJ1-3,13,TGTGCCAGCAGCTTAGACAGGGGCTACACCATATATTTT,CASSLDRGYTIYF
TRBD2,TRBV6-5,-,TRBJ2-1,16,TGTGCCAGCAGTTATCGGCGGGGGGGCCGGGGCAATGAGCAGTTCTTC,CASSYRRGGRGNEQFF
-,TRBV4-1,-,TRBJ1-1,15,TGCGCCAGCAGGGACCTGGGGGGTGGGGACACTGAAGCTTTCTTT,CASRDLGGGDTEAFF
-,TRBV5-1,-,TRBJ2-5,14,TGCGCCAGCAGCATCTCCGGGACTCAAGAGACCCAGTACTTC,CASSISGTQETQYF
TRBD1,TRBV11-3,-,TRBJ1-2,17,TGTGCCAGCGGACCTAAGCCCGGGGACAGCGATAACTATGGCTACACCTTC,CASGPKPGDSDNYGYTF
-,TRBV7-2,few,TRBJ2-7,12,TGTGCCAGCAGCATCTGGACAGCCGAGCAGTACTTC,CASSIWTAEQYF
TRBD1,TRBV28,-,TRBJ1-2,17,TGTGCCAGCAGTTCCTTAGGCCAGGGGGAGAGAGGCTATGGCTACACCTTC,CASSSLGQGERGYGYTF